The clone carrying this T cell receptor beta chain has a count of ten or more. The antigen remains unidentified. From the germline J gene comes the end of the CDR3, since the read stops 3 residues before it. Clones were read by immunoSEQ multiplex PCR, and TCRdb kept only the in-frame ones, dropping some. The sample contains 45,000 to 60,000 clones, none of them singletons. The CDR3 is 15 amino acids. V was clipped by 3 bases and J by 5 bases, with 14 bases between them. Germline V lookup: CDR1 SGHVS, CDR2 FQNEAQ. The data were obtained in a study of T cell clonality in common variable immunodeficiency. Whole-study results and caveats: Reportedly, TCR beta sequences from common variable immunodeficiency showed fewer deletions and N-nucleotide insertions.

The clonotype originates from a person between 18 and 75 years old in good health. Sequenced sample: peripheral blood mononuclear cells. V gene TRBV7-8 combines with J gene TRBJ1-5, with D perhaps TRBD1 (6 bases). CDR3 protein: CASSFNRVGDQPQHF. The sequenced part of the CDR3 DNA is TGTGCCAGCAGCTTCAACAGGGTGGGGGATCAGCCC.